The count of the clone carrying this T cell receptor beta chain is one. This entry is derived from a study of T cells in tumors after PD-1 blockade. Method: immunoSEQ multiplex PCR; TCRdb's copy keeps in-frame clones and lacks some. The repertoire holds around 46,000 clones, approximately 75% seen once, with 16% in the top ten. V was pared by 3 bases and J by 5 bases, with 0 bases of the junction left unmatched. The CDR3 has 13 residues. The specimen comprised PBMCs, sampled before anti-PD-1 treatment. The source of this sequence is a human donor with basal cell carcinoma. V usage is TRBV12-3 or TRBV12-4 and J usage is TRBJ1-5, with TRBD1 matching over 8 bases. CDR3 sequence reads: CASSLDRDQPQHF. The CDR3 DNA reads TGTGCCAGCAGTTTGGACAGGGATCAGCCCCAGCATTTT.